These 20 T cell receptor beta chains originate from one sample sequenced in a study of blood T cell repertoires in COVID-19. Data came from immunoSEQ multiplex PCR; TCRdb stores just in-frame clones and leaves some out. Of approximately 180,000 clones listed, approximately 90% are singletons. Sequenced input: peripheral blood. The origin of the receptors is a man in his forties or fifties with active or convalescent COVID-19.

In nucleotides, the CDR3 is TGTGCCAGCACCCTGACAGTAGTGACCTATGGCTACACCTTC. This codes for CASTLTVVTYGYTF. This rearrangement joins TRBV28 to TRBJ1-2; D might be TRBD1 (5 bases). V was cut by 7 bases and J by 4 bases, with 16 bases left in between. Per the germline V gene, CDR1 is MDHEN and CDR2 is SYDVKM. This CDR3 region has 14 residues.

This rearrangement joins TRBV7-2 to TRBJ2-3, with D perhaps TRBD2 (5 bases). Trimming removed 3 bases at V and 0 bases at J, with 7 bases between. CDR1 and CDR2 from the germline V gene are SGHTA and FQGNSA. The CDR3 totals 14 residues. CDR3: CASSFGLSTDTQYF. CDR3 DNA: TGTGCCAGCAGCTTCGGACTTAGCACAGATACGCAGTATTTT.

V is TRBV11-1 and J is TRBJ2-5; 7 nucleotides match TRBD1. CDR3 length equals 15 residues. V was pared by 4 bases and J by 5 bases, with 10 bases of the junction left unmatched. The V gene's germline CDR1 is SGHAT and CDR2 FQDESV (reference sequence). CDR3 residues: CASSSPNRGFETQYF. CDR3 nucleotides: TGTGCCAGCAGCTCCCCAAACAGGGGTTTCGAGACCCAGTACTTC.

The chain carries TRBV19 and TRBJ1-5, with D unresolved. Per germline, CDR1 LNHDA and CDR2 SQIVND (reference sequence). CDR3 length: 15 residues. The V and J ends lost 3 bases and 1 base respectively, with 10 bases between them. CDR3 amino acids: CASSMGGRSNQPQHF. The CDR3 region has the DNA TGTGCCAGTAGTATGGGAGGACGGAGCAATCAGCCCCAGCATTTT. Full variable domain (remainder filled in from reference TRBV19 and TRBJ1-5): DGGITQSPKYLFRKEGQNVTLSCEQNLNHDAMYWYRQDPGQGLRLIYYSQIVNDFQKGDIAEGYSVSREKKESFPLTVTSAQKNPTAFYLCASSMGGRSNQPQHFGDGTRLSIL.

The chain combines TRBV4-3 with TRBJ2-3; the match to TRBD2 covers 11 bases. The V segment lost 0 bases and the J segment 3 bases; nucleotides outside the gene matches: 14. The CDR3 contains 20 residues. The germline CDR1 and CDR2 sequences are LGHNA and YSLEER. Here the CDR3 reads CASSQEASGGRLLVTDTQYF. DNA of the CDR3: TGCGCCAGCAGCCAAGAGGCTAGCGGGGGGCGGCTCTTGGTTACAGATACGCAGTATTTT.

CDR3 loop: CASSLGGNNYGYTF. In DNA, the CDR3 is TGTGCCAGCAGCCTCGGGGGGAATAACTATGGCTACACCTTC. The chain links TRBV27 to TRBJ1-2; maybe TRBD1 (5 bases). Deletions cut 6 bases from V and 1 base from J, with 12 bases between. Germline CDR1 and CDR2: MNHEY and SMNVEV (reference sequence). The length of the CDR3 is 14 residues.

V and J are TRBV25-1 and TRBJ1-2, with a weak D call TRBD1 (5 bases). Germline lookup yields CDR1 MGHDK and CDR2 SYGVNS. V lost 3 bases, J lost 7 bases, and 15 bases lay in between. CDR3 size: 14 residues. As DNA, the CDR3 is TGTGCCAGCAGTGACTTAGGGGCCTGGGGTGGCTACACCTTC. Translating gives CASSDLGAWGGYTF.

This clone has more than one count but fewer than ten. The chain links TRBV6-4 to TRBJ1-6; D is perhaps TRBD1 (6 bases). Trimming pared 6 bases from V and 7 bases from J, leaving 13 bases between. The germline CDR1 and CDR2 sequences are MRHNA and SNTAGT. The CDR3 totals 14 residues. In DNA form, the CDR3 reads TGTGCCAGCAGCATACAGGGAAACAATTCACCCCTCCACTTT. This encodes CASSIQGNNSPLHF.

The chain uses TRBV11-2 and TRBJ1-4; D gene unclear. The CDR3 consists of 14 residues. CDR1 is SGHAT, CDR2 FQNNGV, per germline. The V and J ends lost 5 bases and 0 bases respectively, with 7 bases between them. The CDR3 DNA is TGTGCCAGCAGCCCAGAGGCAACTAATGAAAAACTGTTTTTT. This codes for CASSPEATNEKLFF.

DNA for the CDR3: TGCGCCAGCAGCCTGGGACAGGGACCTACAGATGAGCAGTTCTTC. As protein: CASSLGQGPTDEQFF. The genes are TRBV5-1 and TRBJ2-1, with 9 positions matching TRBD1. With 4 bases clipped from V and 8 bases from J, the junction kept 10 bases outside the gene matches. The germline CDR1 and CDR2 sequences are SGHRS and YFSETQ. The CDR3 has 15 amino acids.

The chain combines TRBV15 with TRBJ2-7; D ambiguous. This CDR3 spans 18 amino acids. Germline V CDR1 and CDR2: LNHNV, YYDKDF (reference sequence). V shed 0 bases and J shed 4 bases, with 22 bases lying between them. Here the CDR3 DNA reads TGTGCCACCAGCAGAGATTACCCCCTCCTAGGAGCTCAATACGAGCAGTACTTC. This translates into CATSRDYPLLGAQYEQYF.

The CDR3 bases are TGCGCCAGCAGCTTGGGCGACAGGTTCAACACCGGGGAGCTGTTTTTT. Encoded protein: CASSLGDRFNTGELFF. This chain joins TRBV5-1 and TRBJ2-2, with a possible D match to TRBD1 (6 bases). Between the trimmed V and J ends, which lost 0 bases and 2 bases, there was a span of 11 bases. CDR1 and CDR2 from the germline V gene are SGHRS and YFSETQ. The CDR3 has 16 residues.

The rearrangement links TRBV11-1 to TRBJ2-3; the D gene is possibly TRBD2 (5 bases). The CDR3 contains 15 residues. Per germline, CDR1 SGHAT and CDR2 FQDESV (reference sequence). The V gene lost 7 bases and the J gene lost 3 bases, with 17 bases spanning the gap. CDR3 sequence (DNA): TGTGCCAGCAACCTATTGAGGGAGAAGACAGATACGCAGTATTTT. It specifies CASNLLREKTDTQYF.

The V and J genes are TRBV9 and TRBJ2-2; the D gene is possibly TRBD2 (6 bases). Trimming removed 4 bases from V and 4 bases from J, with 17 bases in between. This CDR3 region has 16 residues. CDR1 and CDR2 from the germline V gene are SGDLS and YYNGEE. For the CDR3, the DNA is TGTGCCAGCAGCCCCAGAGACCGCGGGGCCACCGGGGAGCTGTTTTTT. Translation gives CASSPRDRGATGELFF.

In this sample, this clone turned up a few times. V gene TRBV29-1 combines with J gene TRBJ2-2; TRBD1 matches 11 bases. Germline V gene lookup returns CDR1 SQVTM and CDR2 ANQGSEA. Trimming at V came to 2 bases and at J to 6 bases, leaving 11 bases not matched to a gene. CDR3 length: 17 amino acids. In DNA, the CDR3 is TGCAGCGTTGAAATGGGTCGAAGGGGACAGGGGGCCGGGGAGCTGTTTTTT. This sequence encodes CSVEMGRRGQGAGELFF.

CDR3 amino acids: CASSFSGGTTGELFF. CDR3 nucleotide sequence: TGCGCCAGCAGCTTTAGCGGGGGGACCACCGGGGAGCTGTTTTTT. This chain connects TRBV5-1 to TRBJ2-2; 10 bases line up with TRBD2. The CDR3 totals 15 residues. Germline CDR1 reads SGHRS; CDR2 reads YFSETQ. Germline trimming cut 2 bases from V and 4 bases from J; bases unmatched to any gene: 2.

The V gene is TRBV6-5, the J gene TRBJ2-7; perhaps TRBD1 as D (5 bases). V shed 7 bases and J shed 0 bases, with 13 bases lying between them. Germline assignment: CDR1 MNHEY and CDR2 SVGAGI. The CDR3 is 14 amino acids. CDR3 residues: CASKMTASSYEQYF. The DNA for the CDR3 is TGTGCCAGCAAAATGACAGCAAGCTCCTACGAGCAGTACTTC.

CDR3 DNA sequence: TGTGCCAGCAGCCAAGATCTCGTCTACGAGACCCAGTACTTC. Translating it yields CASSQDLVYETQYF. The J gene is TRBJ2-5, the V gene TRBV14; unclear D gene. The germline gives CDR1 SGHDN, CDR2 FVKESK. V lost 0 bases, J lost 5 bases, and 10 bases lay in between. CDR3 length: 14 amino acids.

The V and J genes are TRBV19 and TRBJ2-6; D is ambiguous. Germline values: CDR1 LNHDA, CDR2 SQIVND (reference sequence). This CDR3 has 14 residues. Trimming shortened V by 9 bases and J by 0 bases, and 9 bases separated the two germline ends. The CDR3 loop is CASRPGSGANVLTF. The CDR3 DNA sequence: TGTGCCAGCCGTCCCGGCTCTGGGGCCAACGTCCTGACTTTC.

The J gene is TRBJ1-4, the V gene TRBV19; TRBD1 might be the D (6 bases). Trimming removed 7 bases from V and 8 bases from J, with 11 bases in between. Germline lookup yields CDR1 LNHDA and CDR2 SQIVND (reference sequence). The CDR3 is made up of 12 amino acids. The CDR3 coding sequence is TGTGCCAGTACGGGGGGGGCAGAAAAACTGTTTTTT. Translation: CASTGGAEKLFF.